This T cell receptor (beta chain) was sequenced during a study of OX40 agonist ivuxolimab in advanced cancers. Turning to the overall study: Ivuxolimab was a fully human IgG2 agonistic monoclonal antibody targeting the costimulatory receptor OX40 (CD134). Intravenous ivuxolimab was administered to patients every 2 weeks at six dose levels: 0.01, 0.1, 0.3, 1.5, 3 and 10 mg/kg. Of the approximately 50 dose-escalation patients, hepatocellular carcinoma was present in about 20, melanoma in about 15, renal cell carcinoma in 9 and head and neck cancer in 9. In the dose-escalation cohort, more than 80% of patients were male, and the mean age was approximately 60 years with a range of about 23 to 79. Patients were allowed to have had prior anti-PD-1, anti-PD-L1 or anti-CTLA-4 therapy, and approximately 41% of the dose-escalation patients had previously received checkpoint inhibitors. Partial responses occurred in three dose-escalation patients: two with cutaneous melanoma and one with hepatocellular carcinoma. The point of sequencing TCRbeta in the periphery was to test whether ivuxolimab changed TCR sequence diversity and drove clonal T-cell expansion. The paper reports the monotherapy dose-escalation portion (N of about 47 patients) of the phase I ivuxolimab trial.

Patients with a history of autoimmune disease or receiving systemic immunosuppression were excluded from the trial. Peripheral blood for TCR sequencing was collected from all dose cohorts at baseline, on cycle 4 day 1, and on cycle 7 day 1. The samples were taken from a phase I, first-in-human, multicenter, open-label dose-escalation trial of ivuxolimab. Adults with locally advanced or metastatic melanoma, renal cell, hepatocellular, or head and neck squamous cell carcinoma were enrolled in the trial. CD4+ and CD8+ T cells were sorted separately from peripheral blood before TCR sequencing. Taken from cysteine to phenylalanine, the CDR3 has 14 residues. Of all the DNA, just the CDR3 is kept, 42 bases in frame from base 1. CDR1 and CDR2 (LGHNA, YNFKEQ) derive from the germline V gene. Trimming takes 3 bases from V and 3 bases from J, and the germline ends sit 6 bases apart. Genomic DNA was extracted from sorted cells for sequencing of the TCRbeta CDR3 region. The immunoSEQ Assay was used to sequence the TCRbeta CDR3 regions. Here the immuneACCESS table is served through TCRdb, limited to in-frame sequences with V and J called. Missing clones are a known gap in these copies; in checked studies unresolved V genes cover under half, and the rest lacks a known reason. The sample has over 60,000 clones on record, approximately 82% of them singletons. The biggest ten clones account for roughly 6.2% of the sample.

A few counts support this clone. The target of this receptor is not known. Base qualities are not recorded, but no much larger clone differs from it by a single base. Findings and caveats that apply to the study as a whole: At doses of 0.1 to 3.0 mg/kg, clonal expansion of both CD4+ and CD8+ T cells in blood was seen between baseline and week 6. On average, CD8+ T cells showed more expanded clones than CD4+ T cells after ivuxolimab. Low levels of normalized T-cell clonal expansion were also shown by some nonresponding patients. Which antigens the clonally expanded peripheral T cells were specific for was not determined. In the 0.1-3.0 mg/kg groups, partial responders were among the patients with the lowest normalized peripheral clonal expansion, particularly in CD8+ T cells.

This TCR derives from an adult with an advanced solid tumor such as melanoma, head and neck, liver or kidney cancer. This material consisted of CD4+ or CD8+ T cells sorted from blood, taken in a trial of the OX40 agonist ivuxolimab. The chain is encoded by TRBV4-2 joined to TRBJ1-6, and perhaps TRBD1 as D gene, on 6 matching bases. The CDR3 protein sequence reads: CASSQDSYNSPLHF. The DNA is as follows: TGTGCCAGCAGCCAGGACAGCTATAATTCACCCCTCCACTTT.